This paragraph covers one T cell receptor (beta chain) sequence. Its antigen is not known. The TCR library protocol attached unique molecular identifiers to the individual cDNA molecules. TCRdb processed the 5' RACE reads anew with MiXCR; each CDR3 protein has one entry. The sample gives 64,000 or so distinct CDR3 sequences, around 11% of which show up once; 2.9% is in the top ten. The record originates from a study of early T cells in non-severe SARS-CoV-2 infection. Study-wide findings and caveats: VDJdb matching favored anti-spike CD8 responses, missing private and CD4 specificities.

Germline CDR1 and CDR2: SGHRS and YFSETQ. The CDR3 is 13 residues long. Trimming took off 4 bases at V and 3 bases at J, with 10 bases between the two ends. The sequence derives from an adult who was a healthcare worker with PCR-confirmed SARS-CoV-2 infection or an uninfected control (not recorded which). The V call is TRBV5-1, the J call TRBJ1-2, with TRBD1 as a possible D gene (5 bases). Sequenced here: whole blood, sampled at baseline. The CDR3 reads CASSMDTHYGYTF. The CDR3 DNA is TGCGCCAGCAGCATGGACACCCACTATGGCTACACCTTC.